These T cell receptor beta chains were read from a single sample in a study of CD8+ T cells in alopecia areata. Profiled with immunoSEQ multiplex PCR; TCRdb holds only in-frame clones, not every one. The sample carries 150,000 to 200,000 clones, more than 55% recorded once. Sequenced here: CD4+ T cells sorted from blood, sampled at roughly week 49, from a patient treated with tofacitinib. The receptors originated from a human donor with alopecia areata. The CDR3 runs from the conserved cysteine through the conserved F or W. D genes are given only for firm matches. Size is omitted from some rows. Given values are once, few, many or a class for expanded clones.

d_gene | j_gene | abundance | v_gene | CDR3aa | CDR3nt
- | TRBJ1-1 | - | TRBV29-1 | CSVCDYGVTEAFF | TGCAGCGTGTGCGACTACGGGGTAACTGAAGCTTTCTTT
TRBD1 | TRBJ2-1 | - | TRBV19 | CASSRRDRYLDEQFF | TGTGCCAGTAGTCGCCGGGACAGGTACCTGGATGAGCAGTTCTTC
- | TRBJ2-7 | - | TRBV7-9 | CASSATGTSYEQYF | TGTGCCAGCAGTGCTACAGGGACCTCCTACGAGCAGTACTTC
TRBD1 | TRBJ2-6 | - | TRBV5-1 | CASSFGQGAGRNVLTF | TGCGCCAGCAGCTTTGGTCAGGGGGCTGGCCGAAACGTCCTGACTTTC
- | TRBJ1-1 | - | TRBV29-1 | CSVTGNTEAFF | TGCAGCGTGACGGGAAACACTGAAGCTTTCTTT
- | TRBJ1-1 | - | TRBV29-1 | CSIGDTEAFF | TGCTCCATAGGAGACACTGAAGCTTTCTTT
- | TRBJ1-2 | - | TRBV7-2 | CASSLGAGLGYTF | TGTGCCAGCAGCTTAGGGGCAGGTCTTGGCTACACCTTC
- | TRBJ1-1 | - | TRBV29-1 | CSVPGKQAGTNF | TGCAGCGTTCCTGGCAAGCAGGCAGGGACGAACTTT
- | TRBJ2-2 | - | TRBV2 | CASSEVGAKNTGELFF | TGTGCCAGCAGTGAAGTGGGAGCAAAGAACACCGGGGAGCTGTTTTTT
TRBD1 | TRBJ1-2 | - | TRBV30 | CAWSVTGGHYTF | TGTGCCTGGAGTGTAACAGGGGGCCACTACACCTTC
TRBD2 | TRBJ2-1 | - | TRBV2 | CASSPRGASYNEQFF | TGTGCCAGCAGCCCGCGGGGGGCCTCCTACAATGAGCAGTTCTTC
- | TRBJ2-1 | - | TRBV29-1 | CSVDPRGSPTYNEQFF | TGCAGCGTTGATCCCCGGGGCTCCCCCACCTACAATGAGCAGTTCTTC
- | TRBJ1-2 | - | TRBV28 | CASSLAGPRSRYTF | TGTGCCAGCAGTTTGGCAGGACCCCGTAGTCGCTACACCTTC
TRBD1 | TRBJ2-1 | few | TRBV2 | CASSGTGGAYNEQFF | TGTGCCAGCAGCGGGACAGGGGGCGCGTACAATGAGCAGTTCTTC
- | TRBJ2-1 | - | TRBV25-1 | CASSEFRGSSNNEQFF | TGTGCCAGCAGTGAGTTTCGGGGCAGCTCAAACAATGAGCAGTTCTTC
- | TRBJ1-1 | - | TRBV20-1 | CSASRNTEAFF | TGCAGTGCTAGTCGGAACACTGAAGCTTTCTTT
TRBD1 | TRBJ2-1 | few | TRBV7-3 | CASSSTGTDNEQFF | TGTGCCAGCAGCAGTACAGGGACAGACAATGAGCAGTTCTTC
TRBD1 | TRBJ1-6 | - | TRBV6-5 | CASSFWGDRRNSPLHF | TGTGCCAGCAGTTTTTGGGGGGACAGGCGGAATTCACCCCTCCACTTT
TRBD2 | TRBJ2-7 | - | TRBV5-1 | CASSFSGGSYEQYF | TGCGCCAGCAGCTTCAGCGGGGGCAGCTACGAGCAGTACTTC
- | TRBJ2-3 | - | TRBV5-1 | CASSLGGEKDTQYF | TGCGCCAGCAGCTTGGGAGGAGAGAAGGATACGCAGTATTTT
TRBD2 | TRBJ2-1 | few | TRBV19 | CASTDLASGEYTEQFF | TGTGCCAGTACTGACCTGGCTAGCGGGGAGTACACAGAGCAGTTCTTC
TRBD2 | TRBJ2-1 | - | TRBV4-2 | CASSQEIAGTYNEQFF | TGTGCCAGCAGCCAAGAAATAGCGGGGACCTACAATGAGCAGTTCTTC
TRBD2 | TRBJ2-2 | - | TRBV30 | CAWRRESTGELFF | TGTGCCTGGAGGCGGGAGAGCACCGGGGAGCTGTTTTTT
TRBD2 | TRBJ2-3 | - | TRBV29-1 | CSVRGAGLPPDTQYF | TGCAGCGTTCGAGGGGCGGGACTACCCCCAGATACGCAGTATTTT
TRBD2 | TRBJ2-6 | - | TRBV4-3 | CASSPGVAGGPGANVLTF | TGCGCCAGCAGCCCCGGGGTAGCGGGGGGACCTGGGGCCAACGTCCTGACTTTC
- | TRBJ1-1 | - | TRBV30 | CAWCLGGSTEAFF | TGTGCCTGGTGTCTGGGGGGGTCCACTGAAGCTTTCTTT
- | TRBJ1-1 | - | TRBV29-1 | CSVDASTGTDTEAFF | TGCAGCGTTGACGCCTCCACAGGGACGGACACTGAAGCTTTCTTT
- | TRBJ2-5 | - | TRBV27 | CASSLAGLETQYF | TGTGCCAGCAGTTTGGCAGGTTTGGAGACCCAGTACTTC
- | TRBJ2-7 | once | TRBV29-1 | CSVLGEWPTYEQYF | TGCAGCGTTCTGGGGGAGTGGCCAACCTACGAGCAGTACTTC
- | TRBJ1-2 | - | TRBV30 | CAWSPQRDGYTF | TGTGCCTGGAGTCCACAGCGGGACGGCTACACCTTC
- | TRBJ1-5 | - | TRBV4-3 | CASSQDIGQPQHF | TGCGCCAGCAGCCAAGATATAGGACAGCCCCAGCATTTT
TRBD1 | TRBJ2-4 | - | TRBV5-4 | CASSLGSGGENIQYF | TGTGCCAGCAGCTTGGGGTCAGGGGGCGAAAACATTCAGTACTTC
- | TRBJ2-1 | - | TRBV14 | CASSQHVEQFF | TGTGCCAGCAGTCAACATGTTGAGCAGTTCTTC
- | TRBJ1-2 | few | TRBV2 | CASSRTDGYGYTF | TGTGCCAGCAGCCGGACGGACGGCTATGGCTACACCTTC
- | TRBJ2-1 | few | TRBV21-1 | CASSSSDEQFF | TGTGCCAGCAGCAGCAGTGATGAGCAGTTCTTC
- | TRBJ1-1 | - | TRBV5-6 | CASRWGVNTEAFF | TGTGCCAGCAGATGGGGGGTGAACACTGAAGCTTTCTTT